The subject of this entry is one TCR beta chain. Its antigen is not identified. The data were taken from a study of shared clonotypes between healthy human individuals. Trimming shortened V by 0 bases and J by 8 bases, and 17 bases separated the two germline ends. This CDR3 contains 15 residues. Germline V lookup: CDR1 GTSNPN, CDR2 SVGIG (reference sequence). Study conclusions and caveats: What limited the represented genetic and exposure-history diversity was the small number of donors.

Assay execution took place at the deep level. Using ten immunoSEQ deep assay plates, investigators sequenced unsorted PBMC DNA. Sequenced by immunoSEQ multiplex PCR; TCRdb stores in-frame clones only, minus some. The sample has fewer than 550,000 clones, 75% to 80% seen once. This receptor was obtained from a woman in her 40s in good health. Some clones in this sample may be carry-over from other donors' samples. The J gene is TRBJ2-1, the V gene TRBV30, with D maybe TRBD2 (7 bases). Specimen: PBMCs. CDR3 DNA sequence: TGTGCCTGGAGTGTAAACGGGCGGGGGCCCGATGAGCAGTTCTTC. The encoded protein is CAWSVNGRGPDEQFF.